The source of this T cell receptor beta chain is a study of cytomegalovirus exposure and HLA in healthy donors. This CDR3 region has 15 residues. From germline, CDR1 is SEHNR and CDR2 FQNEAQ (reference sequence). V was clipped by 6 bases and J by 10 bases; unmatched bases: 14. In the case of this clone: Its antigen is not known.

The PCR had 60 Vbeta and 13 Jbeta primers. Repertoires were generated with immunoSEQ multiplex PCR, while TCRdb's copy carries only in-frame clones and drops some. The table lists approximately 120,000 clones, around 77% of them singletons. General observations from the study: Across donors, presence/absence analyses took sequencing depth to be roughly uniform. Accounts indicate the classifier identified cytomegalovirus status with strong specificity and sensitivity. Later on, an analysis showed TCR association rates differing by HLA locus, with DRB1 the most and HLA-C the fewest.

This clonotype originated in a man aged 45 to 65 in good health and CMV-seronegative. V and J are TRBV7-9 and TRBJ2-2; TRBD1 agrees at 7 bases. Sequenced material: PBMCs. This CDR3 is CASSWGLTGAEELFF. CDR3 DNA sequence: TGTGCCAGCAGTTGGGGCTTAACAGGGGCCGAGGAGCTGTTTTTT.